The rows below give T cell receptor beta chains drawn from one sample of a study of shared clonotypes between healthy human individuals. Assay used: immunoSEQ multiplex PCR; TCRdb lists only in-frame clones, some missing. The sample yields millions of clones, around 90% seen once. Sequenced: naive CD4+ T cells sorted from blood. The source is a man between 18 and 29 years old in good health. CDR3s leave out the opening cysteine and the closing phenylalanine or tryptophan.

j_gene	v_gene	CDR3aa
TRBJ1-2	TRBV9	ASSVGPVDSYGYT
TRBJ1-2	TRBV19	ASTPTAGQSYGYT
TRBJ2-2	TRBV5-1	ASSLAGFPGELF
TRBJ2-1	TRBV2	ASTPDSYNEQF
TRBJ2-5	TRBV5-1	ASSLGASGSQETQY
TRBJ2-4	TRBV7-2	ASSLGTGTKNIQY
TRBJ2-3	TRBV14	ASSRLAGASTDTQY
TRBJ1-5	TRBV7-2	ASSLAPGRGHQPQH
TRBJ1-5	TRBV10-2	ASSESLWDQPQH
TRBJ2-3	TRBV18	ASSPLAGTDTQY
TRBJ2-7	TRBV6-4	ASSDGRAGRDYEQY
TRBJ2-7	TRBV28	ASSLSPTELTSYEQY
TRBJ1-2	TRBV6-5	ASSSSQGALVKGYT
TRBJ2-6	TRBV18	ASSPPVGAPSSGANVLT
TRBJ1-5	TRBV2	ASSDRGGNQPQH
TRBJ1-5	TRBV10-3	ATSNGNQPQH
TRBJ2-1	TRBV30	AWSVLGLGGQF
TRBJ1-5	TRBV19	ASSIETGGNQPQH
TRBJ1-3	TRBV27	ASREEYGNTIY
TRBJ2-1	TRBV5-1	ASSLGAGGHHEQF
TRBJ1-1	TRBV19	ASSSTQPDRVKAF
TRBJ2-7	TRBV27	ASSSYSGRVEQY
TRBJ1-4	TRBV29-1	SVEVGQGMYTGEKLF
TRBJ1-2	TRBV18	ASSPQPAIDYGYT
TRBJ2-7	TRBV9	ASSVEGTGIYEQY
TRBJ1-4	TRBV19	ASGFGPEKLF
TRBJ1-2	TRBV19	ASSIDLGQAYGYT
TRBJ2-7	TRBV30	AWMDSGRSHEQY
TRBJ1-5	TRBV19	ASSEYQGAGSNQPQH
TRBJ2-2	TRBV5-4	ASSHRQGQGTGELF
TRBJ2-7	TRBV19	ASSNPGGTLEQY
TRBJ2-3	TRBV7-9	ASSLNHLETTSPDTQY
TRBJ2-7	TRBV9	ASSVGGIQTTVNEQY
TRBJ2-1	TRBV7-2	ASSLGAGGSYNEQF
TRBJ2-7	TRBV5-1	ASSQIAGTGSYEQY
TRBJ2-5	TRBV5-4	ASSLDRVETQY
TRBJ2-3	TRBV5-1	ASSLAGFGSDTQY
TRBJ1-5	TRBV28	ASHSNQPQH
TRBJ2-2	TRBV5-4	ASSFPGQVISGELF
TRBJ1-2	TRBV25-1	ASSDGFNYGYT
TRBJ2-5	TRBV5-6	ASSLDRGPPQY